These T cell receptor beta chains were read from a single sample in a study of CD8 T cells in ankylosing spondylitis. One entry per CDR3 protein results from TCRdb running MiXCR on the 5' RACE reads. The sample includes some 150,000 distinct CDR3 sequences, roughly 11% seen only once; the top ten take 4.1%. Sequencing input: blood, either unsorted or a sorted T cell fraction (not recorded which). These receptors originate from a female donor with ankylosing spondylitis or in good health (not recorded which). Both conserved end residues are part of each CDR3. A D gene is named only where the DNA matches it firmly. Rows may omit the clone size; those that give it use once, few, many or a size class.

size,J,D,V,CDR3,DNA
few,TRBJ1-5,.,TRBV19,CASSIREGNQPQHF,TGTGCCAGTAGTATAAGGGAGGGCAATCAGCCCCAGCATTTT
many,TRBJ2-3,.,TRBV2,CASSPLADTQYF,TGTGCCAGCAGTCCCTTGGCAGATACGCAGTATTTT
many,TRBJ2-7,.,TRBV18,CASSPNTYEQYF,TGTGCCAGCTCACCGAACACCTACGAGCAGTACTTC
.,TRBJ2-7,TRBD1,TRBV11-2,CASSLDLGQGVGEQYF,TGTGCCAGCAGCTTAGATTTGGGACAGGGGGTCGGCGAGCAGTACTTC
.,TRBJ1-1,.,TRBV2,CVSSNPTGPIVSEAFF,TGTGTCAGCAGTAACCCAACGGGCCCGATCGTATCTGAAGCTTTCTTT
many,TRBJ2-2,TRBD1,TRBV5-1,CASSRRQGPGELFF,TGCGCCAGCAGCCGTAGACAGGGGCCCGGGGAGCTGTTTTTT
many,TRBJ2-1,.,TRBV20-1,CSARLGGYNEQFF,TGCAGTGCTCGATTGGGCGGCTACAATGAGCAGTTCTTC
many,TRBJ1-5,.,TRBV19,CASSPQGPVGPQHF,TGTGCCAGTAGTCCCCAGGGCCCAGTTGGGCCCCAGCATTTT
many,TRBJ1-4,.,TRBV15,CATSRDGQGNEKLFF,TGTGCCACCAGCAGAGATGGGCAGGGTAATGAAAAACTGTTTTTT
few,TRBJ2-7,.,TRBV5-6,CASSLGQVDEQYF,TGTGCCAGCAGCTTGGGACAGGTGGACGAGCAGTACTTC
many,TRBJ1-1,.,TRBV20-1,CSALNYEAFF,TGCAGTGCCCTGAATTATGAAGCTTTCTTT
many,TRBJ1-1,.,TRBV4-1,CASSQEVAAYTEAFF,TGCGCCAGCAGCCAAGAAGTGGCGGCATACACTGAAGCTTTCTTT
few,TRBJ1-3,TRBD1,TRBV25-1,CASSEFRGGSGNTIYF,TGTGCCAGCAGTGAATTCAGGGGGGGCTCTGGAAACACCATATATTTT
many,TRBJ2-1,.,TRBV12-2,CASRTPRHNEQFF,TGTGCAAGTCGTACCCCCCGACACAATGAGCAGTTCTTC
.,TRBJ2-1,.,TRBV19,CASSTYSSSYNEQFF,TGTGCCAGTAGTACTTACAGTTCCTCCTACAATGAGCAGTTCTTC
many,TRBJ2-1,TRBD1,TRBV12-3/TRBV12-4,CASSLTDRYNEQFF,TGTGCCAGCAGTTTAACGGACAGGTACAATGAGCAGTTCTTC
many,TRBJ1-6,.,TRBV4-2,CASSQPGSWDSPLHF,TGTGCCAGCAGCCAGCCCGGTTCATGGGATTCACCCCTCCACTTT
many,TRBJ2-7,TRBD1,TRBV5-1,CASKNRGFDEQYF,TGCGCCAGCAAGAACAGGGGATTCGACGAGCAGTACTTC
.,TRBJ2-2,.,TRBV5-4,CASSLETHTGELFF,TGTGCCAGCAGCTTGGAGACACACACCGGGGAGCTGTTTTTT
many,TRBJ2-2,.,TRBV20-1,CSAAKPGGKAGELFF,TGCAGTGCTGCGAAACCCGGGGGCAAGGCCGGGGAGCTGTTTTTT
many,TRBJ2-1,TRBD2,TRBV11-2,CASSRPGLAYNEQFF,TGTGCCAGCAGCCGCCCGGGACTAGCCTACAATGAGCAGTTCTTC
many,TRBJ2-1,.,TRBV28,CASSLFRSYNEQFF,TGTGCCAGCAGTTTATTTAGGTCCTACAATGAGCAGTTCTTC
many,TRBJ2-3,.,TRBV20-1,CSARLVAGRDTQYF,TGCAGTGCTAGGCTCGTGGCGGGGAGAGATACGCAGTATTTT
few,TRBJ2-3,TRBD2,TRBV28,CASRIGGLAGSVRSTDTQYF,TGTGCCAGCCGTATAGGAGGTCTAGCGGGATCCGTGAGGAGCACAGATACGCAGTATTTT
many,TRBJ1-6,.,TRBV28,CASSKYRDPSPNSPLHF,TGTGCCAGCAGTAAATACCGGGACCCTTCTCCTAATTCACCCCTCCACTTT
many,TRBJ2-2,.,TRBV12-3/TRBV12-4,CASRMDVNTGELFF,TGTGCCAGCAGAATGGACGTGAACACCGGGGAGCTGTTTTTT
many,TRBJ2-2,TRBD2,TRBV7-9,CASSLLTSVPGELFF,TGTGCCAGCAGCTTATTAACTAGCGTCCCCGGGGAGCTGTTTTTT
many,TRBJ1-5,.,TRBV27,CASSLGGGHQPQHF,TGTGCCAGCAGCCTAGGCGGCGGACATCAGCCCCAGCATTTT
many,TRBJ2-7,TRBD1,TRBV20-1,CSAGTGSSYEQYF,TGCAGTGCTGGGACAGGCAGCTCCTACGAGCAGTACTTC
many,TRBJ1-5,.,TRBV5-8,CASSLLGQPQHF,TGTGCCAGCAGCTTGTTGGGTCAGCCCCAGCATTTT
many,TRBJ1-4,TRBD1,TRBV20-1,CSAQDRVNEKLFF,TGCAGTGCCCAGGACAGGGTTAATGAAAAACTGTTTTTT
many,TRBJ1-1,.,TRBV20-1,CSARKTALNTEAFF,TGCAGTGCTAGAAAGACGGCCTTGAACACTGAAGCTTTCTTT
.,TRBJ2-7,.,TRBV7-2,CVSSLGSVIRGSYEQYF,TGTGTCAGCAGCTTGGGGAGTGTTATAAGGGGCTCCTACGAGCAGTACTTC
medium-sized,TRBJ2-1,TRBD1,TRBV5-5,CASYRTGRNNEQFF,TGTGCCAGCTATCGGACAGGGCGGAACAATGAGCAGTTCTTC
many,TRBJ1-1,.,TRBV29-1,CSVGGTNAQPMNTEAFF,TGCAGCGTTGGTGGTACTAACGCCCAGCCTATGAACACTGAAGCTTTCTTT
many,TRBJ2-1,TRBD2,TRBV3-1,CASSQEGLVTEQFF,TGTGCCAGCAGCCAGGAGGGACTAGTAACTGAGCAGTTCTTC
many,TRBJ1-4,TRBD1,TRBV30,CAYRPRDRSNEKLFF,TGTGCCTACCGTCCCCGGGACAGATCGAATGAAAAACTGTTTTTT
many,TRBJ2-3,.,TRBV7-9,CASSLARVNTQYF,TGTGCCAGCAGCTTAGCGAGGGTCAATACGCAGTATTTT
many,TRBJ1-2,.,TRBV28,CASTIDRNYGYTF,TGTGCCAGCACCATTGACAGAAACTATGGCTACACCTTC
many,TRBJ2-7,.,TRBV5-1,CASSFNLPYEQYF,TGCGCCAGCAGCTTTAACCTCCCCTACGAGCAGTACTTC
.,TRBJ2-7,TRBD1,TRBV7-2,CASSLPPDRANSYEQYF,TGTGCCAGCAGCTTACCCCCGGACAGGGCTAACTCCTACGAGCAGTACTTC
many,TRBJ2-3,.,TRBV21-1,CASRTSGENTDTQYF,TGTGCCAGCAGAACTAGCGGGGAGAACACAGATACGCAGTATTTT
many,TRBJ2-3,TRBD2,TRBV20-1,CSYLSGTSTDTQYF,TGCAGTTATCTTAGCGGGACTAGCACAGATACGCAGTATTTT
many,TRBJ2-1,TRBD2,TRBV5-1,CASSLTPPSGGLPYNEQFF,TGCGCCAGCAGCTTGACCCCTCCTAGCGGGGGCCTTCCTTACAATGAGCAGTTCTTC
many,TRBJ2-1,.,TRBV10-1,CASSGLVGNEQFF,TGCGCCAGCAGTGGTCTCGTTGGTAATGAGCAGTTCTTC
many,TRBJ2-2,.,TRBV6-5,CASSYWGPDGELFF,TGTGCCAGCAGTTACTGGGGCCCGGACGGGGAGCTGTTTTTT
many,TRBJ1-4,.,TRBV4-2,CASSQVGTTNEKLFF,TGTGCCAGCAGCCAAGTCGGGACAACTAATGAAAAACTGTTTTTT
many,TRBJ2-1,TRBD2,TRBV20-1,CSAPAGRDYNEQFF,TGCAGTGCCCCGGCAGGGAGGGACTACAATGAGCAGTTCTTC
many,TRBJ2-1,.,TRBV6-1,CASSDYAGDEQFF,TGTGCCAGCAGTGACTACGCAGGGGATGAGCAGTTCTTC
many,TRBJ2-3,TRBD1,TRBV28,CASTLDRERTDTQYF,TGTGCCAGCACTCTCGACAGGGAAAGAACAGATACGCAGTATTTT
many,TRBJ1-3,.,TRBV5-1,CASSPEGSGNTIYF,TGCGCCAGCAGCCCGGAAGGATCTGGAAACACCATATATTTT
many,TRBJ2-7,.,TRBV6-1,CASRRFEQYF,TGTGCCAGCAGAAGGTTCGAGCAGTACTTC
.,TRBJ1-2,TRBD1,TRBV19,CVSSMRDRSRYTF,TGTGTCAGTAGTATGCGGGACAGGAGCCGCTACACCTTC
many,TRBJ2-1,.,TRBV29-1,CSVHIPGQSRVNEQFF,TGCAGCGTCCACATACCCGGACAGTCAAGGGTCAATGAGCAGTTCTTC
many,TRBJ2-7,TRBD1,TRBV6-1,CASRNRGQGKYEQYF,TGTGCCAGCAGAAACCGGGGACAGGGGAAGTACGAGCAGTACTTC
many,TRBJ2-7,.,TRBV7-3,CASSLFDSYEQYF,TGTGCCAGCAGCTTATTCGACTCCTACGAGCAGTACTTC
many,TRBJ2-7,TRBD2,TRBV20-1,CSATETSGRFSSYEQYF,TGCAGTGCTACCGAGACTAGCGGCCGGTTTAGCTCCTACGAGCAGTACTTC